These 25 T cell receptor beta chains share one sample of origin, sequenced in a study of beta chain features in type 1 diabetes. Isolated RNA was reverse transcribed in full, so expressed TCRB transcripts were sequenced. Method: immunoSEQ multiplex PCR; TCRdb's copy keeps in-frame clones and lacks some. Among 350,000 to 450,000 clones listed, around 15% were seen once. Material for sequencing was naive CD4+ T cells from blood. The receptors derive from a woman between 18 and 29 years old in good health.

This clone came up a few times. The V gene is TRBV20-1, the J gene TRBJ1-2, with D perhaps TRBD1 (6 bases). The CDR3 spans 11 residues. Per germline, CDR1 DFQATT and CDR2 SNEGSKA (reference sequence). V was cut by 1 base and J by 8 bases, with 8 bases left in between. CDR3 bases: TGCAGTGCTAGAGGGGGGCAAGGCTACACCTTC. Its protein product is CSARGGQGYTF.

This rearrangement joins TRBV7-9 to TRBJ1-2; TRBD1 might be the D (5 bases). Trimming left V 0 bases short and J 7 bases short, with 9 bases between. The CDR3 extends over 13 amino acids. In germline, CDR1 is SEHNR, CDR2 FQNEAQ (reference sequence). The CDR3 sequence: CASSLAGDFGYTF. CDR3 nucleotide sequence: TGTGCCAGCAGCTTAGCGGGGGACTTTGGCTACACCTTC.

CDR3 residues: CASSWGTSGEAYEQYF. The CDR3 DNA follows: TGCGCCAGCAGCTGGGGGACTAGCGGGGAAGCCTACGAGCAGTACTTC. The chain joins TRBV5-1 to TRBJ2-7, with 13 nucleotides matching TRBD2. The germline CDR1 and CDR2 sequences are SGHRS and YFSETQ. Unmatched junction bases numbered 5, after V lost 3 bases and J lost 2 bases. The CDR3 has 16 amino acids.

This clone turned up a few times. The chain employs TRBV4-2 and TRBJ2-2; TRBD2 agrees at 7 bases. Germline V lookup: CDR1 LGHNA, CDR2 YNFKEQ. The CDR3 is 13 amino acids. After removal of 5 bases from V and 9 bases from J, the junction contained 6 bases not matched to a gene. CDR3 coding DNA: TGTGCCAGCAGCTCCAGCGGGGACCGGGAGCTGTTTTTT. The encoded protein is CASSSSGDRELFF.

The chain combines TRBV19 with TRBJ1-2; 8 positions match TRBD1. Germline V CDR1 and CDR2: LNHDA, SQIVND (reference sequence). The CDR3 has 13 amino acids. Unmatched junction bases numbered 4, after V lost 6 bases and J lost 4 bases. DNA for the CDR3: TGTGCCAGTAGCTCCGGACAGGGCTATGGCTACACCTTC. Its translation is CASSSGQGYGYTF.

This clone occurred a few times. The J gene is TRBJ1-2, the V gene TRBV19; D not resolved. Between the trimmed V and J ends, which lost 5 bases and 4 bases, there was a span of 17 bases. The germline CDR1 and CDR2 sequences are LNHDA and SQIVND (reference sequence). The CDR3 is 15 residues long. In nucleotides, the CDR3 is TGTGCCAGTAGTCGACCCGGGGAGGGTGGCTATGGCTACACCTTC. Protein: CASSRPGEGGYGYTF.

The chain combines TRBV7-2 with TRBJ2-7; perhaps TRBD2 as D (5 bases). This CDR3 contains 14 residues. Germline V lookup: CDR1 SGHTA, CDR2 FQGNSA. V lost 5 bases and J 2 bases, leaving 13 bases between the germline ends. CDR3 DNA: TGTGCCAGCAGCCTCACTAGTATCCCCTACGAGCAGTACTTC. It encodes CASSLTSIPYEQYF. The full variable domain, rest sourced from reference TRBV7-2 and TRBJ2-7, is GAGVSQSPSNKVTEKGKDVELRCDPISGHTALYWYRQSLGQGLEFLIYFQGNSAPDKSGLPSDRFSAERTGGSVSTLTIQRTQQEDSAVYLCASSLTSIPYEQYFGPGTRLTVT.

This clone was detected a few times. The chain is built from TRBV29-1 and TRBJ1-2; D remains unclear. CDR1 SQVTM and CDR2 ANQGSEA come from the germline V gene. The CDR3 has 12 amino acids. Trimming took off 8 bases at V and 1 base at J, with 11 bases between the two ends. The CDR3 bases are TGCAGCACTATGACGGTTAACTATGGCTACACCTTC. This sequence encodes CSTMTVNYGYTF.

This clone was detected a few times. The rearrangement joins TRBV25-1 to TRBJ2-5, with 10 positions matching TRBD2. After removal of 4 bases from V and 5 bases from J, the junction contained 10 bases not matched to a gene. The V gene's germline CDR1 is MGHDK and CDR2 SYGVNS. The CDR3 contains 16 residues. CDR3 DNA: TGTGCCAGCAGTGCTAGCGGGAGCCCAGTCGGGGAGACCCAGTACTTC. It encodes CASSASGSPVGETQYF.

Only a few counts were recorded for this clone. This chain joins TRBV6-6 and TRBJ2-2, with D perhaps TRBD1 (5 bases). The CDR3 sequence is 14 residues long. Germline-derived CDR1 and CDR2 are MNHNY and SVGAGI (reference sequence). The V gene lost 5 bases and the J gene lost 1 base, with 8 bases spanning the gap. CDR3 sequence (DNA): TGTGCCAGCAGTCGACAGCTGAACACCGGGGAGCTGTTTTTT. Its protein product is CASSRQLNTGELFF.

DNA of the CDR3: TGTGCCTGGGGGGGTAGCGGGAGATCCCAAGAGACCCAGTACTTC. It specifies CAWGGSGRSQETQYF. The chain carries TRBV30 and TRBJ2-5; 9 nucleotides align to TRBD2. This CDR3 spans 15 amino acids. Germline V gene lookup returns CDR1 GTSNPN and CDR2 SVGIG (reference sequence). The V segment lost 5 bases and the J segment 1 base; nucleotides outside the gene matches: 8.

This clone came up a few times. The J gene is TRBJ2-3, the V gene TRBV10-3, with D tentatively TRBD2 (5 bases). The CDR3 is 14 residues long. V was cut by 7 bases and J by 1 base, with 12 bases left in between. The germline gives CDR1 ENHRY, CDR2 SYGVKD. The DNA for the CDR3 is TGTGCCATCAATCAGCTCGGGGGCACAGATACGCAGTATTTT. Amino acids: CAINQLGGTDTQYF.

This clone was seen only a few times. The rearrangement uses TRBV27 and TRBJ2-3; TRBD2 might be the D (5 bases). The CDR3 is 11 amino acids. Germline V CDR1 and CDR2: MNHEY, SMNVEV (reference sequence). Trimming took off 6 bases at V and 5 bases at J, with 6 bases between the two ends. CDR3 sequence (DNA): TGTGCCAGCAGGACTAAAGATACGCAGTATTTT. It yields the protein CASRTKDTQYF.

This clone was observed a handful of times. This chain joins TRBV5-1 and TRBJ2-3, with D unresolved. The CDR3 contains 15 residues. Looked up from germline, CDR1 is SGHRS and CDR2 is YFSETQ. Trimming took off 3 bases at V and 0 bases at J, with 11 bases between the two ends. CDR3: CASSSPGASTDTQYF. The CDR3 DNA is TGCGCCAGCAGCTCCCCAGGCGCTAGCACAGATACGCAGTATTTT. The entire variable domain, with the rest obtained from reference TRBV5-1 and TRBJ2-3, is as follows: KAGVTQTPRYLIKTRGQQVTLSCSPISGHRSVSWYQQTPGQGLQFLFEYFSETQRNKGNFPGRFSGRQFSNSRSEMNVSTLELGDSALYLCASSSPGASTDTQYFGPGTRLTVL.

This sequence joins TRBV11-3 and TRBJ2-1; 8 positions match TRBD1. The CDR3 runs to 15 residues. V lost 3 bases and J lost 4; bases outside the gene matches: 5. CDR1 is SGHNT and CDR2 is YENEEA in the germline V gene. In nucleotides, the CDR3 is TGTGCCAGCAGCTTGACAGGGGCGTTATACAATGAGCAGTTCTTC. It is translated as CASSLTGALYNEQFF.

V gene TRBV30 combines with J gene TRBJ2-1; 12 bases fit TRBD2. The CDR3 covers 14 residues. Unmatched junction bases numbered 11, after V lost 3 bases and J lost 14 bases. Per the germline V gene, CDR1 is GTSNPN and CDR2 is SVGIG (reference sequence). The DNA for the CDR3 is TGTGCCTGGAGCAGTTCTAGCGGGAGGGCCTTAGAGTTCTTC. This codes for CAWSSSSGRALEFF.

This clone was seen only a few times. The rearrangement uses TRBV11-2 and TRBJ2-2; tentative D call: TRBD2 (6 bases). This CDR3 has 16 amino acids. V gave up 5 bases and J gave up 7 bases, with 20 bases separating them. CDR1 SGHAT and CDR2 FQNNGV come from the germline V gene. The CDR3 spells CASSPFRGAGNGELFF. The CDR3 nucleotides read TGTGCCAGCAGCCCCTTTAGGGGCGCGGGGAACGGGGAGCTGTTTTTT.

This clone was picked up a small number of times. The DNA for the CDR3 is TGTGCCACCAGCAGACCCCCCCAAGGGACTAGCGGGAGGGTGAATGAGCAGTTCTTC. Translated: CATSRPPQGTSGRVNEQFF. V gene TRBV15 combines with J gene TRBJ2-1, with TRBD2 matching 16 bases. This CDR3 comprises 19 residues. Germline trimming cut 2 bases from V and 7 bases from J; bases unmatched to any gene: 11. The germline gives CDR1 LNHNV, CDR2 YYDKDF (reference sequence).

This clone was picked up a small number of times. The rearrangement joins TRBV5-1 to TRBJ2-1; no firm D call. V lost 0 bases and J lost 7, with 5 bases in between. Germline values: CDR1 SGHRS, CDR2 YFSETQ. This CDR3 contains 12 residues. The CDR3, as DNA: TGCGCCAGCAGCTTGGATCGGAATGAGCAGTTCTTC. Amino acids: CASSLDRNEQFF.

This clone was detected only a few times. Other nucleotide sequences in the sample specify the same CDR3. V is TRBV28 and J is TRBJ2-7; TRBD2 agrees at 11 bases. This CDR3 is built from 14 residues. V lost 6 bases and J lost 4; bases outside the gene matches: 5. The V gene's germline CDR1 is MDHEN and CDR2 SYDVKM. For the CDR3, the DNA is TGTGCCAGCAGCCCAACTAGCGGGAGTTACGAGCAGTACTTC. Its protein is CASSPTSGSYEQYF.

The CDR3 reads CASSRVTVMNTEAFF. Written as DNA, the CDR3 is TGTGCCAGCAGCCGAGTGACAGTTATGAACACTGAAGCTTTCTTT. This chain joins TRBV5-6 and TRBJ1-1; maybe TRBD1 (5 bases). This CDR3 contains 15 residues. The V and J ends lost 4 bases and 0 bases respectively, with 13 bases between them. From germline, CDR1 is SGHDT and CDR2 YYEEEE.

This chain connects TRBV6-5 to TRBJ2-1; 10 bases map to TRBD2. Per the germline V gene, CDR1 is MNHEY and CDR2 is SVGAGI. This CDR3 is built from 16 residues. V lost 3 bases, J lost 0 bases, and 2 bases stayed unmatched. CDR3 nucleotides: TGTGCCAGCAGTTATGCTAGCGGGAGCTCCTACAATGAGCAGTTCTTC. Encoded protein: CASSYASGSSYNEQFF.

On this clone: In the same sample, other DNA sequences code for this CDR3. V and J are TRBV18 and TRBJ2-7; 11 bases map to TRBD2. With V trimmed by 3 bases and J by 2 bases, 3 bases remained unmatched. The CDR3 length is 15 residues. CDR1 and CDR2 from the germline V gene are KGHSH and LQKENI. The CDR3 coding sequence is TGTGCCAGCTCACCCGGGACTAGCGGAGCCTACGAGCAGTACTTC. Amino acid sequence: CASSPGTSGAYEQYF.

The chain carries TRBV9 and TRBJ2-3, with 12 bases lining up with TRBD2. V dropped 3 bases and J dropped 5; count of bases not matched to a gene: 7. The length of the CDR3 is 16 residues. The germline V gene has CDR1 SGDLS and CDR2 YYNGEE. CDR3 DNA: TGTGCCAGCAGCGGCGGACTAGCGGGGCCCGTAGATACGCAGTATTTT. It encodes CASSGGLAGPVDTQYF.

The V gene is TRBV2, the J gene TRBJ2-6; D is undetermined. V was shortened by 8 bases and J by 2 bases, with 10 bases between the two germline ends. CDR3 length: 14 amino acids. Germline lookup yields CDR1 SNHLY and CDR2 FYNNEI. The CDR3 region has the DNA TGTGCCAGCGCATACTTTCCTGGGGCCAACGTCCTGACTTTC. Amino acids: CASAYFPGANVLTF.